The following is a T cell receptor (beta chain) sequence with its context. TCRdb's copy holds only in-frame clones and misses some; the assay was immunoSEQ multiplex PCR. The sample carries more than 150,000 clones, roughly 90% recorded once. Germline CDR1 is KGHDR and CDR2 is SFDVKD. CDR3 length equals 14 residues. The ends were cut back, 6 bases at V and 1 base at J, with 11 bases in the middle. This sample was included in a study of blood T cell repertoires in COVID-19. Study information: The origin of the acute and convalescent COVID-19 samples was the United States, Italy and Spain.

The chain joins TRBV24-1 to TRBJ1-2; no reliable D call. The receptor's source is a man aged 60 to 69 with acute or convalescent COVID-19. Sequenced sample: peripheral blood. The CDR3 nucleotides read TGTGCCACCAGTACGACGGAGGTTAACTATGGCTACACCTTC. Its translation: CATSTTEVNYGYTF.